This T cell receptor (beta chain) was captured by sequencing in a study of identical twins. CDR3 length equals 13 residues. Germline V CDR1 and CDR2: DFQATT, SNEGSKA (reference sequence). V shed 0 bases and J shed 2 bases, with 7 bases lying between them. TCRdb processed the 5' RACE reads anew with MiXCR; each CDR3 protein has one entry. The data show some 230,000 distinct CDR3 sequences, 5.5% to 7.5% seen once. These data are also associated with another study on T cells expressing NK-cell markers.

The gene calls are TRBV20-1 and TRBJ1-1, with D hard to call. Sequencing input: CD8+ T cells sorted from blood. The clonotype was recovered from a woman younger than 30 in good health. The CDR3 nucleotides read TGCAGTGCTAGAGAACGAGCAAACACTGAAGCTTTCTTT. Translated: CSARERANTEAFF.